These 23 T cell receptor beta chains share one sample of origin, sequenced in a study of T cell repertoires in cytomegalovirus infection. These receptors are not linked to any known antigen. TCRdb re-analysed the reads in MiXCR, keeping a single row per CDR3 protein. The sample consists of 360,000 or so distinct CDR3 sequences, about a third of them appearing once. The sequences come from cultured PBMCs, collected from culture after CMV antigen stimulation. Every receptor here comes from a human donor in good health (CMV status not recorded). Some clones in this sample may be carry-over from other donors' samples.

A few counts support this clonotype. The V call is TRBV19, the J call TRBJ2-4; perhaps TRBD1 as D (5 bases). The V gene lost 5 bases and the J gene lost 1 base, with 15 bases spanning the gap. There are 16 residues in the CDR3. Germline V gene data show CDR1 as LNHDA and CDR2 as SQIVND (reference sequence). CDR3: CASSPRQWLAKNIQYF. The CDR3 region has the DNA TGTGCCAGTAGTCCACGACAGTGGCTCGCCAAAAACATTCAGTACTTC. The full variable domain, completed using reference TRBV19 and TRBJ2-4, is DGGITQSPKYLFRKEGQNVTLSCEQNLNHDAMYWYRQDPGQGLRLIYYSQIVNDFQKGDIAEGYSVSREKKESFPLTVTSAQKNPTAFYLCASSPRQWLAKNIQYFGAGTRLSVL.

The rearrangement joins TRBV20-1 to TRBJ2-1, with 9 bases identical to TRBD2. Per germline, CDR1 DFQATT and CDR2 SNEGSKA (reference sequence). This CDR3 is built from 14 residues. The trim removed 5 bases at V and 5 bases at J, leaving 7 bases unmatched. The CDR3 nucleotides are TGCAGTGCTCCTTTGGCGGGAGGGAACAATGAGCAGTTCTTC. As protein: CSAPLAGGNNEQFF.

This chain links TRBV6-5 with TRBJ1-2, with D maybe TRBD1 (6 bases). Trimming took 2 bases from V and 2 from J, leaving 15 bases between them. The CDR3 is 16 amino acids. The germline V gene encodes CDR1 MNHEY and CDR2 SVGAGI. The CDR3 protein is CASSYRTPGQNYGYTF. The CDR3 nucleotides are TGTGCCAGCAGTTACAGAACTCCGGGACAAAACTATGGCTACACCTTC.

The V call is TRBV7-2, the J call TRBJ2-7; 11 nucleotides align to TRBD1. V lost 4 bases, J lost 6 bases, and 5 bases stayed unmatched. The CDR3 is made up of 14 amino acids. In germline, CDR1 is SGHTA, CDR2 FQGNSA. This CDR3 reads CASSSWTGGGEQYF. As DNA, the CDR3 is TGTGCCAGCAGCTCCTGGACAGGGGGCGGCGAGCAGTACTTC. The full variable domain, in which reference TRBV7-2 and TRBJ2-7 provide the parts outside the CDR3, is GAGVSQSPSNKVTEKGKDVELRCDPISGHTALYWYRQSLGQGLEFLIYFQGNSAPDKSGLPSDRFSAERTGGSVSTLTIQRTQQEDSAVYLCASSSWTGGGEQYFGPGTRLTVT.

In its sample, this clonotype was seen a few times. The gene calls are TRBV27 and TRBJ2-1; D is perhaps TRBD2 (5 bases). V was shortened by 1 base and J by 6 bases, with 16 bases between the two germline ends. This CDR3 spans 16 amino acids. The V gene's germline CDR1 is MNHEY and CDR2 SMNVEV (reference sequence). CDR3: CASSLFLGNTINEQFF. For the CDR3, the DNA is TGTGCCAGCAGTTTATTTCTCGGGAACACGATCAATGAGCAGTTCTTC.

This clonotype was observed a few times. CDR3 loop: CASTGTSGFYTGELFF. The CDR3 nucleotides read TGTGCCAGCACCGGGACTAGCGGCTTTTACACCGGGGAGCTGTTTTTT. The chain carries TRBV7-9 and TRBJ2-2; 11 bases are a match to TRBD2. Per germline, CDR1 SEHNR and CDR2 FQNEAQ (reference sequence). CDR3 size: 16 residues. The junction had 7 bases not matched to a gene; V was cut back by 7 bases and J by 3 bases.

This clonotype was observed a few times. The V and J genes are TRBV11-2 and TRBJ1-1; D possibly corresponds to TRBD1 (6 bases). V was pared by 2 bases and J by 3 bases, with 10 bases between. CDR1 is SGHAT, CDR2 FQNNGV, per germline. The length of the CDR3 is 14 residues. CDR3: CASSLRAGDTEAFF. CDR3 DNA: TGTGCCAGCAGCTTAAGGGCAGGGGACACTGAAGCTTTCTTT.

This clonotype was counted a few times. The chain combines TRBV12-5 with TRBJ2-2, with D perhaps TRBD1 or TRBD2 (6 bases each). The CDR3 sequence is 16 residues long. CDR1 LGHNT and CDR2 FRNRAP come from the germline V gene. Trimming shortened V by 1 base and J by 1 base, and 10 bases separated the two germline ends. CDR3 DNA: TGTGCTAGTGGTTTGGGCGGGACACTGAACACCGGGGAGCTGTTTTTT. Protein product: CASGLGGTLNTGELFF.

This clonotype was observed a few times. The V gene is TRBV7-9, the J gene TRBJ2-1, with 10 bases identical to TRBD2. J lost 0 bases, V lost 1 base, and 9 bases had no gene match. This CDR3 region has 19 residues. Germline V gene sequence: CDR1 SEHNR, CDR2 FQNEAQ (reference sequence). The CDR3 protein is CASSLGSQREGPSYNEQFF. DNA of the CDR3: TGTGCCAGCAGCTTAGGATCCCAGCGGGAGGGCCCCTCCTACAATGAGCAGTTCTTC. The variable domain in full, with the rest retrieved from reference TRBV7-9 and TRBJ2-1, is DTGVSQNPRHKITKRGQNVTFRCDPISEHNRLYWYRQTLGQGPEFLTYFQNEAQLEKSRLLSDRFSAERPKGSFSTLEIQRTEQGDSAMYLCASSLGSQREGPSYNEQFFGPGTRLTVL.

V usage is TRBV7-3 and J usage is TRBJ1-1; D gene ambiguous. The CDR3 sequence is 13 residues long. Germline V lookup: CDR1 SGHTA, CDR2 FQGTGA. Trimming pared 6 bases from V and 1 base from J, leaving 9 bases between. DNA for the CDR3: TGTGCCAGCAGTCGGGTTGCGAACACTGAAGCTTTCTTT. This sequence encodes CASSRVANTEAFF.

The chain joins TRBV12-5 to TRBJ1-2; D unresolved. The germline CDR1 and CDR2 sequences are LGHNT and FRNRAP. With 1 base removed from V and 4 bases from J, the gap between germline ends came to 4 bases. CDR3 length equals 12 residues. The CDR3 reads CASGLEGYGYTF. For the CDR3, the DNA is TGTGCTAGTGGTTTGGAGGGCTATGGCTACACCTTC.

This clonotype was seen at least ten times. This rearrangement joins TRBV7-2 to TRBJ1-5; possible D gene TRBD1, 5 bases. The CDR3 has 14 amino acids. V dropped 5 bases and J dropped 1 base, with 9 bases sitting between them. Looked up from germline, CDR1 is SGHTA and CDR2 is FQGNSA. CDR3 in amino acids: CASSPQGSNQPQHF. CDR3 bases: TGTGCCAGCAGCCCTCAGGGAAGCAATCAGCCCCAGCATTTT.

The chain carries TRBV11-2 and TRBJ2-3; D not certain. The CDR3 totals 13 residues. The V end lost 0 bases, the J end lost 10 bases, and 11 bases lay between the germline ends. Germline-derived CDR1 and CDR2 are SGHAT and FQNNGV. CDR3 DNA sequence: TGTGCCAGCAGCTTAGATCCTGGGTTGGCGCAGTATTTT. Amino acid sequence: CASSLDPGLAQYF. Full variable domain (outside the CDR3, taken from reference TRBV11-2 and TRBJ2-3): EAGVAQSPRYKIIEKRQSVAFWCNPISGHATLYWYQQILGQGPKLLIQFQNNGVVDDSQLPKDRFSAERLKGVDSTLKIQPAKLEDSAVYLCASSLDPGLAQYFGPGTRLTVL.

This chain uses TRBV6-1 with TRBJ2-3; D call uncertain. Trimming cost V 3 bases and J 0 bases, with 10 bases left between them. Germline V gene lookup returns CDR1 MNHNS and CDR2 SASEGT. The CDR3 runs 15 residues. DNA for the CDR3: TGTGCCAGCAGTGAGGACGCTTCTAGCACAGATACGCAGTATTTT. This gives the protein CASSEDASSTDTQYF.

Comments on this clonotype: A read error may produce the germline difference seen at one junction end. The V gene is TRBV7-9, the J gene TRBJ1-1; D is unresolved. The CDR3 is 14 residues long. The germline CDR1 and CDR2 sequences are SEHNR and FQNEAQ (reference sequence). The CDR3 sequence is CAGSLPPWDTEAFF. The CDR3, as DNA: TGTGCCGGCAGCTTACCCCCGTGGGACACTGAAGCTTTCTTT.

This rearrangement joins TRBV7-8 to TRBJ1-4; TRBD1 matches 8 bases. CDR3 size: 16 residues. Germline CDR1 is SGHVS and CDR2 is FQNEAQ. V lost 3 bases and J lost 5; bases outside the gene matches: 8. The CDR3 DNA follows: TGTGCCAGCAGCTTTAGTCGGGGACAGGCGAATGAAAAACTGTTTTTT. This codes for CASSFSRGQANEKLFF.

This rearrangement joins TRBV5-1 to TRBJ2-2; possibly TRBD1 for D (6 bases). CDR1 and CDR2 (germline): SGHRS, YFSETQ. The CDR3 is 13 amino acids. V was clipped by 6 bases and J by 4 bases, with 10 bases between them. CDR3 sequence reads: CASKGRGTGELFF. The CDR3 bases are TGCGCCAGCAAGGGCAGGGGCACCGGGGAGCTGTTTTTT. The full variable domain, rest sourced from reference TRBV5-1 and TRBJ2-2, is KAGVTQTPRYLIKTRGQQVTLSCSPISGHRSVSWYQQTPGQGLQFLFEYFSETQRNKGNFPGRFSGRQFSNSRSEMNVSTLELGDSALYLCASKGRGTGELFFGEGSRLTVL.

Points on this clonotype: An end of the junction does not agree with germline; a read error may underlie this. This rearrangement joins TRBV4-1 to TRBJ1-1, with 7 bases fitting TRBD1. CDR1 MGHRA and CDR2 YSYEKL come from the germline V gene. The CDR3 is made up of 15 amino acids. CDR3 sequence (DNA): TGTGCCAGCAGCCAAGAAGGTACAGGGGACACTGAAGCTTTCTTT. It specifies CASSQEGTGDTEAFF.

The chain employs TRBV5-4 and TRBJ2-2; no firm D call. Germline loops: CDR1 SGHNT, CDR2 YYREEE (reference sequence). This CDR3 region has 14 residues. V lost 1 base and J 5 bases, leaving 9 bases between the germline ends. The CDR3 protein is CASSLFHGTGELFF. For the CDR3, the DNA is TGTGCCAGCAGCTTGTTTCACGGTACCGGGGAGCTGTTTTTT.

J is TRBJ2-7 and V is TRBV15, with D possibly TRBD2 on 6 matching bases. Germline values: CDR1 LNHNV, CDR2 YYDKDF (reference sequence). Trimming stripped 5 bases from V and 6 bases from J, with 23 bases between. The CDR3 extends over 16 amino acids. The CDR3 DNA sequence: TGTGCCACCAGCGGCCCGGGTTTTGGGAGGTCCGCCGAGCAGTACTTC. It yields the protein CATSGPGFGRSAEQYF.

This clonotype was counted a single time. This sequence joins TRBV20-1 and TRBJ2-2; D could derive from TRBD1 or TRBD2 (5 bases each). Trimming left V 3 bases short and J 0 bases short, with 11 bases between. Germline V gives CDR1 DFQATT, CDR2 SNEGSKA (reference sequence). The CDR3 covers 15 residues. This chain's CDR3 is CSASGDHANTGELFF. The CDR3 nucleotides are TGCAGTGCTAGCGGGGACCATGCGAACACCGGGGAGCTGTTTTTT.

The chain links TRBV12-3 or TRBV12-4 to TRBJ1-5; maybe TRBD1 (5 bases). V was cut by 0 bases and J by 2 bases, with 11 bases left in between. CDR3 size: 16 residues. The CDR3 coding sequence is TGTGCCAGCAGTTTAGCGCTGGGGGTTGGCAATCAGCCCCAGCATTTT. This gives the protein CASSLALGVGNQPQHF.

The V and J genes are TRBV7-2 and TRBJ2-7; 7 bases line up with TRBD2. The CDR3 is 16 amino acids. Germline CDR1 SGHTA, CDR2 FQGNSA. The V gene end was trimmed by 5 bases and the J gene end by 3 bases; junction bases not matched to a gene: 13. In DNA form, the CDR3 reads TGTGCCAGCAGCCCTTTGGGGCTAGCGGCTGACTACGAGCAGTACTTC. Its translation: CASSPLGLAADYEQYF. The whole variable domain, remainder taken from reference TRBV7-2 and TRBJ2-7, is GAGVSQSPSNKVTEKGKDVELRCDPISGHTALYWYRQSLGQGLEFLIYFQGNSAPDKSGLPSDRFSAERTGGSVSTLTIQRTQQEDSAVYLCASSPLGLAADYEQYFGPGTRLTVT.